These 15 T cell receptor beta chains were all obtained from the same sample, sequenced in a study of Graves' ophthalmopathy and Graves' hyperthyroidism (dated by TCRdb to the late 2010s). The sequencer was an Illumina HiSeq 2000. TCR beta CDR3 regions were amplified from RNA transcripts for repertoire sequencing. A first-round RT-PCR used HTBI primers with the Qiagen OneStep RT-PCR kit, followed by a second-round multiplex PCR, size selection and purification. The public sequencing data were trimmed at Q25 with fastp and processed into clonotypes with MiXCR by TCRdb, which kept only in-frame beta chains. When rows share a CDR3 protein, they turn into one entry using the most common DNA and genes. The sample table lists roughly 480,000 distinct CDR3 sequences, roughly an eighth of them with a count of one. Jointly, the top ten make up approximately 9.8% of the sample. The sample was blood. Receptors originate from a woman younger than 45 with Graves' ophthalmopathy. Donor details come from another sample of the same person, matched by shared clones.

Written as DNA, the CDR3 is TGTGCCAGCAGATTCAGGACAGGGGGCGGATGGAACACTGAAGCTTTCTTT. Its translation: CASRFRTGGGWNTEAFF. The chain carries TRBV6-1 and TRBJ1-1, with TRBD1 matching 11 bases. This CDR3 comprises 17 residues. Per the germline V gene, CDR1 is MNHNS and CDR2 is SASEGT. Trimming removed 6 bases from V and 1 base from J; junction bases left unmatched: 10.

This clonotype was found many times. As DNA, the CDR3 is TGTGCCAGTAGTATCGGACCGAGCAATCAGCCCCAGCATTTT. As protein: CASSIGPSNQPQHF. The rearrangement links TRBV19 to TRBJ1-5, with D hard to call. Germline V gene lookup returns CDR1 LNHDA and CDR2 SQIVND (reference sequence). CDR3 length equals 14 residues. The V and J ends lost 3 bases and 1 base respectively, with 7 bases between them.

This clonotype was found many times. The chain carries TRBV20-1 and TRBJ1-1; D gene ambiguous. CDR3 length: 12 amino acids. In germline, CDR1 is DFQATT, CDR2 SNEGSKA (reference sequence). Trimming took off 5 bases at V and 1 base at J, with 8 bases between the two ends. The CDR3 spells CSALHPNTEAFF. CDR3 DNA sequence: TGCAGTGCTTTACACCCGAACACTGAAGCTTTCTTT.

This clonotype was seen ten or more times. The CDR3 coding sequence is TGTGCCAGCAGCCCGAGGTTACAGTCCGAGAACATTCAGTACTTC. Amino acid sequence: CASSPRLQSENIQYF. V is TRBV7-9 and J is TRBJ2-4; no clear D. The CDR3 has 15 residues. The ends were cut back, 5 bases at V and 7 bases at J, with 18 bases in the middle. Germline V gene lookup returns CDR1 SEHNR and CDR2 FQNEAQ (reference sequence).

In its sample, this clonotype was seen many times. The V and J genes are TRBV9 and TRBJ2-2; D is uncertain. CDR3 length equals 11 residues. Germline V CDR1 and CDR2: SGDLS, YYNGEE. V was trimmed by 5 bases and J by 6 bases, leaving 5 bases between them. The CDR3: CASSIPGELFF. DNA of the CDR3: TGTGCCAGCAGTATACCCGGGGAGCTGTTTTTT.

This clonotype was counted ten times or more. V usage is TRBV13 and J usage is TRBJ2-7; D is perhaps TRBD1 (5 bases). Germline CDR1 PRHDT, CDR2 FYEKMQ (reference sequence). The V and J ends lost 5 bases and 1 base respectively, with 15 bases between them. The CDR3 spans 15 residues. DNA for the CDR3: TGTGCCAGCAGCAAGGGGATACACCCATCCTACGAGCAGTACTTC. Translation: CASSKGIHPSYEQYF.

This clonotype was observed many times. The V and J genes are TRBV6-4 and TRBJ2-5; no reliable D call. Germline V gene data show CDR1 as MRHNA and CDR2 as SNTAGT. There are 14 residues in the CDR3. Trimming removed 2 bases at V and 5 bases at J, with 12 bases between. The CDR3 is CASSDPRAEETQYF. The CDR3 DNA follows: TGTGCCAGCAGTGACCCACGGGCGGAGGAGACCCAGTACTTC.

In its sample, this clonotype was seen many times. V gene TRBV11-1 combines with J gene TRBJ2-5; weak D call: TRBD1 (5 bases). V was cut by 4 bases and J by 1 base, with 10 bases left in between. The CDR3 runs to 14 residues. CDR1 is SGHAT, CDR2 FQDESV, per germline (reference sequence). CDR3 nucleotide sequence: TGTGCCAGCAGCTACAGGTTTTCCCAAGAGACCCAGTACTTC. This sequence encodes CASSYRFSQETQYF. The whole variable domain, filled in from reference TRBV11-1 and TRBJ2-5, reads EAEVAQSPRYKITEKSQAVAFWCDPISGHATLYWYRQILGQGPELLVQFQDESVVDDSQLPKDRFSAERLKGVDSTLKIQPAELGDSAMYLCASSYRFSQETQYFGPGTRLLVL.

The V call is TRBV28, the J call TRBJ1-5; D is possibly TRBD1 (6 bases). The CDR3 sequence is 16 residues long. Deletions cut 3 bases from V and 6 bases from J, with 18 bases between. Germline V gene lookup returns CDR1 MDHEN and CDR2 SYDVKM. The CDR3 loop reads CASSFPPQGRGQPQHF. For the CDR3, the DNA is TGTGCCAGCAGTTTCCCCCCCCAGGGGAGGGGTCAGCCCCAGCATTTT. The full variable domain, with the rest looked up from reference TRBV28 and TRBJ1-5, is DVKVTQSSRYLVKRTGEKVFLECVQDMDHENMFWYRQDPGLGLRLIYFSYDVKMKEKGDIPEGYSVSREKKERFSLILESASTNQTSMYLCASSFPPQGRGQPQHFGDGTRLSIL.

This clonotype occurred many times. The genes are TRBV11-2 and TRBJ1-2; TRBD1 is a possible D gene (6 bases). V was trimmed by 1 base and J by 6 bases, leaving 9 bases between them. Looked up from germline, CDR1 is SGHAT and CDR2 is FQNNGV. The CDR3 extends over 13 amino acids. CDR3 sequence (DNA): TGTGCCAGCAGCTTAGGCGCAGGGGATGGCTACACCTTC. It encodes CASSLGAGDGYTF.

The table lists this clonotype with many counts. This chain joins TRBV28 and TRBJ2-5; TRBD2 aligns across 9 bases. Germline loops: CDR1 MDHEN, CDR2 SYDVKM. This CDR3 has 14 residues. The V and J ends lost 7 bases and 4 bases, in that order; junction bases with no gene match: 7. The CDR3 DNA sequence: TGTGCCAGCATAAGGCAGGGACTAGCAGAGACCCAGTACTTC. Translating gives CASIRQGLAETQYF.

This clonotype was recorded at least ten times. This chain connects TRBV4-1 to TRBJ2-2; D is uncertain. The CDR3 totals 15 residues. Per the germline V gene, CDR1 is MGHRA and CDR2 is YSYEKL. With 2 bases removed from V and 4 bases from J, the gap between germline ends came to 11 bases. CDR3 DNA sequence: TGCGCCAGCAGCCAAATGCCCCGTGGCACCGGGGAGCTGTTTTTT. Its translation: CASSQMPRGTGELFF.

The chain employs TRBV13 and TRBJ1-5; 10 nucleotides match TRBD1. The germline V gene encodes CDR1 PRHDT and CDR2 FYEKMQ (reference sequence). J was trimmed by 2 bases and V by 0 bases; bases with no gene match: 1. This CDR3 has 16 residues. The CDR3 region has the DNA TGTGCCAGCAGCTTAGGGACAGGGGGCGGCAATCAGCCCCAGCATTTT. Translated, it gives CASSLGTGGGNQPQHF. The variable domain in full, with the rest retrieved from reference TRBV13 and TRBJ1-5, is AAGVIQSPRHLIKEKRETATLKCYPIPRHDTVYWYQQGPGQDPQFLISFYEKMQSDKGSIPDRFSAQQFSDYHSELNMSSLELGDSALYFCASSLGTGGGNQPQHFGDGTRLSIL.

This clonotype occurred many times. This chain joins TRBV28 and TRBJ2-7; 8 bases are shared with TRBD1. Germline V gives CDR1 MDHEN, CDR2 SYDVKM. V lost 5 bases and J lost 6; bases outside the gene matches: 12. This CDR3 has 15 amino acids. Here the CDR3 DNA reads TGTGCCAGCAGTCCCCCCGGGACAGGATTGGGCGAGCAGTACTTC. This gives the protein CASSPPGTGLGEQYF.

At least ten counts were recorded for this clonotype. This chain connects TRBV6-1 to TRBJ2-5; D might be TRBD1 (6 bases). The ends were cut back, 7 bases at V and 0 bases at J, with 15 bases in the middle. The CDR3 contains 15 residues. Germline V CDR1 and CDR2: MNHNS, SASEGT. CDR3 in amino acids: CASTERRDNQETQYF. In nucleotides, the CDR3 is TGTGCCAGCACCGAGAGACGGGACAACCAAGAGACCCAGTACTTC.